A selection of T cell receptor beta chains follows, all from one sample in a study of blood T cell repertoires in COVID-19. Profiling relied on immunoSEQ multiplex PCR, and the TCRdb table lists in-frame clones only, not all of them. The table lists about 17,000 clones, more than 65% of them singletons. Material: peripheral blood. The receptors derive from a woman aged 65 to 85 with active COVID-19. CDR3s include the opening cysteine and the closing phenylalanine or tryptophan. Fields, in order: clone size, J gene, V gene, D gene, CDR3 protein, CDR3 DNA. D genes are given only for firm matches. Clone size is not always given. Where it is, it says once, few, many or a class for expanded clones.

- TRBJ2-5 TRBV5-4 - CASSPPGRAQETQYF TGTGCCAGCAGCCCCCCGGGCAGGGCGCAAGAGACCCAGTACTTC
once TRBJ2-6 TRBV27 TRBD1 CASSFGTGGSGANVLTF TGTGCCAGCAGTTTTGGGACAGGGGGTTCAGGGGCCAACGTCCTGACTTTC
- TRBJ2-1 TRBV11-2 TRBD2 CAGARLADNEQFF TGTGCCGGAGCAAGACTAGCGGACAATGAGCAGTTCTTC
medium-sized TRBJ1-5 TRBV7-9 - CASSLLGADQPQHF TGTGCCAGCAGCTTATTAGGGGCCGATCAGCCCCAGCATTTT
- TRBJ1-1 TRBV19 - CASSIEETAEAFF TGTGCCAGTAGTATAGAAGAGACAGCTGAAGCTTTCTTT
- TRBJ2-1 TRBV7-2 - CASSQVAGREQFF TGTGCCAGCAGCCAGGTGGCGGGCAGGGAGCAGTTCTTC
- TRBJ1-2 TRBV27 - CASSRLGSGGYTF TGTGCCAGCAGTCGTCTGGGCTCTGGTGGCTACACCTTC
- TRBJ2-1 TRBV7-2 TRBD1 CASSLAGQGYNEQFF TGTGCCAGCAGCTTAGCGGGACAGGGTTACAATGAGCAGTTCTTC
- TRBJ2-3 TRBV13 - CASSSGRSTDTQYF TGTGCCAGCAGCTCGGGAAGGTCCACAGATACGCAGTATTTT
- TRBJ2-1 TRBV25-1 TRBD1 CASSAGQGKRNEQFF TGTGCCAGCAGTGCGGGACAGGGTAAGAGGAATGAGCAGTTCTTC
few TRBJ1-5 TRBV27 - CASSLRGISNQPQHF TGTGCCAGCAGTCTCCGCGGCATTAGCAATCAGCCCCAGCATTTT
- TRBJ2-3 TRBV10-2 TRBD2 CASSGSSGLAGDTQYF TGCGCCAGCAGTGGTTCGAGTGGCCTAGCGGGCGATACGCAGTATTTT
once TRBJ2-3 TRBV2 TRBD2 CASKASGTDTQYF TGTGCCAGCAAAGCTAGCGGGACAGATACGCAGTATTTT
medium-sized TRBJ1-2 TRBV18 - CAGQQGDGYTF TGTGCCGGACAACAGGGAGATGGCTACACCTTC
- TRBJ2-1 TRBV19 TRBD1 CASSLGTVRPNEQFF TGTGCCAGTAGCCTGGGGACAGTGCGCCCCAATGAGCAGTTCTTC
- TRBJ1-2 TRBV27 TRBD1 CASSWTGGSGYTF TGTGCCAGCAGTTGGACAGGGGGGTCTGGCTACACCTTC
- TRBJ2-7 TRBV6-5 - CASINTGRSYEQYF TGTGCCAGCATTAATACAGGTAGATCCTACGAGCAGTACTTC
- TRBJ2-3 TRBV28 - CASRITSTDTQYF TGTGCCAGCAGAATCACATCCACAGATACGCAGTATTTT
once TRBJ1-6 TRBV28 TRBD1 CATSRTGNNSPLHF TGTGCCACCTCACGGACAGGGAATAATTCACCCCTCCACTTT
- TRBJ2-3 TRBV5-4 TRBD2 CAGQLAGASIDTQYF TGTGCCGGGCAACTAGCGGGAGCTTCTATAGATACGCAGTATTTT
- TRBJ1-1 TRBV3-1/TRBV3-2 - CASGGGLTEAFF TGTGCCAGCGGTGGTGGCCTCACTGAAGCTTTCTTT
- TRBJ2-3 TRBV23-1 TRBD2 CAIKAEREWTDTQYF TGCGCCATCAAGGCAGAGCGGGAGTGGACAGATACGCAGTATTTT
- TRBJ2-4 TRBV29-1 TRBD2 CSVDDRGGAKNIQYF TGCAGCGTTGATGACCGGGGGGGAGCCAAAAACATTCAGTACTTC
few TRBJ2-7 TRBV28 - CASRTNRGFSYEQYF TGTGCCAGCAGGACGAATCGAGGGTTCTCCTACGAGCAGTACTTC
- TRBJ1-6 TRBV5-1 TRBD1 CASSWGLDRANSPLHF TGCGCCAGCAGCTGGGGATTGGACAGGGCTAATTCACCCCTCCACTTT
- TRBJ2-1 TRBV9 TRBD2 CASSVVGGSPPDEQFF TGTGCCAGCAGCGTAGTGGGGGGGAGTCCTCCCGATGAGCAGTTCTTC
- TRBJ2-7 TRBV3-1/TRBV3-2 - CASSQDILEQYF TGTGCCAGCAGCCAAGATATACTCGAGCAGTACTTC
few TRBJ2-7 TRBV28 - CASRPGRALEQYF TGTGCCAGCAGGCCTGGGCGGGCCCTCGAGCAGTACTTC
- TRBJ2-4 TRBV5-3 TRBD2 CARSLGLAGGPEVAKNIQYF TGTGCCAGAAGCTTGGGACTAGCGGGAGGCCCCGAGGTAGCCAAAAACATTCAGTACTTC
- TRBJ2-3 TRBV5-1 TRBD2 CASSGSGSKRDTQYF TGCGCCAGCAGCGGTAGCGGGAGCAAGAGAGATACGCAGTATTTT
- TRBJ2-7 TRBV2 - CASSDSAGRLAEQYF TGTGCCAGCAGTGATTCTGCGGGGCGATTGGCCGAGCAGTACTTC
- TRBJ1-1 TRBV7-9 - CASSPDSGRAFF TGTGCCAGCAGCCCGGACTCTGGGCGAGCTTTCTTT
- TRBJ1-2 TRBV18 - CASSPDTGNGYTF TGTGCCAGCTCACCAGACACCGGGAATGGCTACACCTTC
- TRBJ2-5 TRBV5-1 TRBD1 CASSLVGQQETQYF TGCGCCAGCAGCTTGGTGGGACAGCAAGAGACCCAGTACTTC
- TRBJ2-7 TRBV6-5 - CATYRDNPHEQYF TGTGCCACCTATCGAGACAACCCGCACGAGCAGTACTTC
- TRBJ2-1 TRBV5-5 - CASSRTGTYNEQFF TGTGCCAGCAGCCGGACTGGAACCTACAATGAGCAGTTCTTC
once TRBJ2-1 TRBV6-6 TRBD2 CASSETRTSSEQFF TGTGCCAGCAGCGAAACCAGGACTAGCAGTGAGCAGTTCTTC
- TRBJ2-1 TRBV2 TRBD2 CASSPSGRVRNEQFF TGTGCCAGCAGTCCAAGCGGGAGGGTCCGCAATGAGCAGTTCTTC
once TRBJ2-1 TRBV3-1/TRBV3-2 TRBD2 CASSQDSGRHTLYNEQFF TGTGCCAGCAGCCAAGATAGCGGGAGGCATACGTTATACAATGAGCAGTTCTTC
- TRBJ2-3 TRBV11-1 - CASSLADGTQDGYTQYF TGTGCCAGCAGCTTAGCGGACGGGACACAGGACGGTTATACGCAGTATTTT
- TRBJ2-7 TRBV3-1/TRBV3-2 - CASSQVSSYEQYF TGTGCCAGCAGCCAAGTATCCTCCTACGAGCAGTACTTC
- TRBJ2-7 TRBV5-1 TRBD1 CASSTRQGAYEQYF TGCGCCAGCAGCACACGACAGGGGGCCTACGAGCAGTACTTC
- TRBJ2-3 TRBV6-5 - CASSLGRADTQYF TGTGCCAGCAGTTTAGGGAGAGCAGATACGCAGTATTTT
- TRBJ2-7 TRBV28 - CASSLGQGSYEQYF TGTGCCAGCAGTTTAGGGCAGGGTTCCTACGAGCAGTACTTC
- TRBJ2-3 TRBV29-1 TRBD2 CSAREALAVRDTQYF TGCAGCGCCCGCGAGGCGCTAGCGGTGAGAGATACGCAGTATTTT
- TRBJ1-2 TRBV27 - CASSSGRGGYTF TGTGCCAGCAGTTCAGGGAGGGGTGGCTACACCTTC
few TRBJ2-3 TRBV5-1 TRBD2 CASSLGLAGSFHTQYF TGCGCCAGCAGCTTAGGACTAGCGGGATCGTTTCATACGCAGTATTTT
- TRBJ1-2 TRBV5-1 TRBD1 CASSLGTGVDYGYTF TGCGCCAGCAGCTTAGGGACAGGAGTAGACTATGGCTACACCTTC
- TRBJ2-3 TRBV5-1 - CASSLEGVTDTQYF TGCGCCAGCAGCTTGGAGGGGGTCACAGATACGCAGTATTTT
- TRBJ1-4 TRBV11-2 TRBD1 CASSSRRTGFNEKLFF TGTGCCAGCAGCTCACGGCGGACAGGATTTAATGAAAAACTGTTTTTT
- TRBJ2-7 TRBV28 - CASSGEGGSPMGYEQYF TGTGCCAGCAGTGGGGAGGGGGGCTCCCCGATGGGATACGAGCAGTACTTC
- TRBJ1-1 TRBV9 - CASSVETGMWAEAFF TGTGCCAGCAGCGTAGAAACAGGAATGTGGGCTGAAGCTTTCTTT
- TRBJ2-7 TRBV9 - CASSVGIASYEQYF TGTGCCAGCAGCGTAGGAATAGCGAGCTACGAGCAGTACTTC
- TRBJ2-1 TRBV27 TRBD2 CASSHLAGGINEQFF TGTGCCAGCAGTCACCTAGCGGGAGGAATAAATGAGCAGTTCTTC